The 18 T cell receptor beta chains below were found in one sample sequenced in a study of neurological immune-mediated disorders. TCRdb used MiXCR to reprocess the 5' RACE reads, holding one entry per CDR3 protein. This sample carries 50,000 or so distinct CDR3 sequences, roughly 17% of them seen once, and the ten largest clones take 3.5% to 4.5%. The sequencing input was PBMCs. The receptors originated from a man between 60 and 75 years old in good health.

This clonotype was seen at least ten times. The chain is built from TRBV4-3 and TRBJ1-1, with unresolved D. Germline V gene data show CDR1 as LGHNA and CDR2 as YSLEER. V lost 3 bases and J 0 bases, leaving 14 bases between the germline ends. The CDR3 runs 16 residues. The CDR3 DNA follows: TGCGCCAGCAGCCACCCGCGGGGTGGGATGAACACTGAAGCTTTCTTT. Protein sequence: CASSHPRGGMNTEAFF.

This clonotype was counted at least ten times. The chain combines TRBV28 with TRBJ2-1, with 9 bases that match TRBD1. There are 14 residues in the CDR3. J lost 9 bases, V lost 3 bases, and 6 bases had no gene match. CDR1 is MDHEN and CDR2 is SYDVKM in the germline V gene. The CDR3 sequence: CASSLGQGRGEQFF. In DNA form, the CDR3 reads TGTGCCAGCAGTTTGGGACAGGGCCGGGGTGAGCAGTTCTTC.

The CDR3 sequence: CAITDPSGQGGDGYTF. In nucleotides, the CDR3 is TGTGCCATCACCGACCCTTCGGGACAGGGGGGGGATGGCTACACCTTC. This chain connects TRBV6-6 to TRBJ1-2; 11 nucleotides align to TRBD1. CDR3 length: 16 amino acids. The germline V gene has CDR1 MNHNY and CDR2 SVGAGI (reference sequence). J lost 6 bases, V lost 10 bases, and 16 bases had no gene match.

Turning to this clonotype: A much bigger clone sits one base away, suggesting this may be a read error. The chain has TRBV29-1 and TRBJ2-3; 11 bases fit TRBD2. The length of the CDR3 is 13 residues. The V gene's germline CDR1 is SQVTM and CDR2 ANQGSEA. Trimming at V came to 7 bases and at J to 2 bases, leaving 2 bases not matched to a gene. This CDR3 reads CSAGLADTDTQYF. For the CDR3, the DNA is TGCAGCGCGGGACTAGCGGACACAGATACGCAGTATTTT.

Note on this clonotype: It may be a read error: a sequence one base away is much more abundant. The chain combines TRBV20-1 with TRBJ2-1; 11 bases align to TRBD2. The junction had 10 bases not matched to a gene; V was cut back by 3 bases and J by 9 bases. Per germline, CDR1 DFQATT and CDR2 SNEGSKA (reference sequence). There are 15 residues in the CDR3. CDR3 loop: CSASHLLAGGGEQFF. For the CDR3, the DNA is TGCAGTGCTAGCCATCTCCTAGCGGGAGGCGGTGAGCAGTTCTTC.

This clonotype has a count of ten or more. This chain uses TRBV18 with TRBJ1-1; 9 bases map to TRBD1. Germline trimming cut 3 bases from V and 3 bases from J; bases unmatched to any gene: 5. There are 15 residues in the CDR3. Per the germline V gene, CDR1 is KGHSH and CDR2 is LQKENI. In DNA form, the CDR3 reads TGTGCCAGCTCACCTAAAGGGGACAGGGACACTGAAGCTTTCTTT. It yields the protein CASSPKGDRDTEAFF.

This clonotype has ten or more counts. V gene TRBV27 combines with J gene TRBJ2-5, with TRBD1 identical over 7 bases. This CDR3 region has 15 residues. Germline trimming cut 2 bases from V and 2 bases from J; bases unmatched to any gene: 5. Germline V CDR1 and CDR2: MNHEY, SMNVEV (reference sequence). CDR3 region: CASSLNSGQQETQYF. CDR3 sequence (DNA): TGTGCCAGCAGTTTAAACTCGGGACAGCAAGAGACCCAGTACTTC.

For this clonotype: A single base separates this from a much larger clone, so it may be a read error. The chain links TRBV7-6 to TRBJ2-1; TRBD1 matches 9 bases. The CDR3 has 16 residues. Germline V CDR1 and CDR2: SGHVS, FNYEAQ. The CDR3 spells CASSLLGQGSYNEQSF. CDR3 DNA sequence: TGTGCCAGCAGCTTACTGGGACAGGGCTCCTACAATGAGCAGTCCTTC.

This clonotype appeared many times. The CDR3 protein is CSARVLGGSYEQYF. The CDR3 DNA is TGCAGTGCTAGAGTGTTAGGGGGCTCCTACGAGCAGTACTTC. The V and J genes are TRBV20-1 and TRBJ2-7; D possibly corresponds to TRBD1 (6 bases). CDR1 and CDR2 from the germline V gene are DFQATT and SNEGSKA (reference sequence). The CDR3 is made up of 14 amino acids. V dropped 1 base and J dropped 0 bases, with 10 bases sitting between them.

This clonotype was detected ten times or more. This chain links TRBV4-1 with TRBJ1-4; perhaps TRBD1 as D (6 bases). There are 12 residues in the CDR3. Germline V gene lookup returns CDR1 MGHRA and CDR2 YSYEKL. Trimming cost V 0 bases and J 12 bases, with 8 bases left between them. The CDR3 here is CASSQDWGQLFF. The CDR3 coding sequence is TGCGCCAGCAGCCAAGATTGGGGGCAACTGTTTTTT.

This clonotype was seen many times. As DNA, the CDR3 is TGTGCCATCACACCGGGACTAGCAGACAATGAGCAGTTCTTC. This sequence encodes CAITPGLADNEQFF. The chain combines TRBV10-3 with TRBJ2-1, with TRBD2 identical over 9 bases. V lost 7 bases, J lost 5 bases, and 6 bases stayed unmatched. The CDR3 runs to 14 residues. Germline V gives CDR1 ENHRY, CDR2 SYGVKD.

This chain links TRBV30 with TRBJ2-1; D not resolved. Per the germline V gene, CDR1 is GTSNPN and CDR2 is SVGIG (reference sequence). The CDR3 totals 14 residues. The V end lost 1 base, the J end lost 7 bases, and 14 bases lay between the germline ends. CDR3 residues: CAWSGNRMVNEQFF. The CDR3 region has the DNA TGTGCCTGGAGTGGGAATCGGATGGTTAATGAGCAGTTCTTC.

In this sample, this clonotype turned up many times. The rearrangement uses TRBV10-3 and TRBJ1-1, with no clear D. CDR3 length equals 13 residues. The germline CDR1 and CDR2 sequences are ENHRY and SYGVKD. Trimming shortened V by 7 bases and J by 4 bases, and 13 bases separated the two germline ends. CDR3 loop: CAITSLQSTEAFF. CDR3 in DNA: TGTGCCATCACTTCACTACAGAGCACTGAAGCTTTCTTT.

Ten or more counts support this clonotype. The genes are TRBV28 and TRBJ2-7; D is undetermined. The CDR3 has 11 residues. Germline V gives CDR1 MDHEN, CDR2 SYDVKM. The V end lost 5 bases, the J end lost 3 bases, and 5 bases lay between the germline ends. CDR3 protein: CASSGIYEQYF. The CDR3 DNA follows: TGTGCCAGCAGTGGCATCTACGAGCAGTACTTC.

This clonotype was recorded a few times. The chain is built from TRBV5-1 and TRBJ1-1; D is uncertain. From germline, CDR1 is SGHRS and CDR2 YFSETQ. The CDR3 spans 14 residues. The germline V and J ends were trimmed by 5 bases and 1 base, with 12 bases remaining between them. CDR3 in DNA: TGCGCCAGCAGAGGGTTTTCAGGGAACACTGAAGCTTTCTTT. Translating gives CASRGFSGNTEAFF.

This clonotype appeared many times. The rearrangement joins TRBV7-3 to TRBJ1-1, with D unclear. V was shortened by 5 bases and J by 8 bases, with 18 bases between the two germline ends. This CDR3 is built from 14 residues. The germline CDR1 and CDR2 sequences are SGHTA and FQGTGA. CDR3 DNA: TGTGCCAGCAGCCCGAACCGGCAGTCCCCCGAAGCTTTCTTT. As protein: CASSPNRQSPEAFF.

This clonotype was seen ten or more times. The chain uses TRBV20-1 and TRBJ1-6; tentatively, D is TRBD1 (5 bases). The CDR3 contains 15 residues. CDR1 is DFQATT, CDR2 SNEGSKA, per germline (reference sequence). With 0 bases removed from V and 7 bases from J, the gap between germline ends came to 13 bases. The CDR3 is CSARDMRQGNSPLHF. The CDR3 DNA reads as TGCAGTGCTAGAGACATGCGTCAGGGAAATTCACCCCTCCACTTT.

The chain employs TRBV20-1 and TRBJ2-3; TRBD1 or TRBD2 may be the D gene (5 bases each). Germline CDR1 is DFQATT and CDR2 is SNEGSKA (reference sequence). This CDR3 region has 11 residues. V was trimmed by 3 bases and J by 10 bases, leaving 11 bases between them. CDR3 coding DNA: TGCAGTGCTAGGGGACCTCTGCCGCAGTATTTT. Translating gives CSARGPLPQYF.